This TCR beta chain was sequenced in a study of shared clonotypes between healthy human individuals. Measured with immunoSEQ multiplex PCR; TCRdb has only the in-frame clones, and not every one. The repertoire consists of more than 2,000,000 clones, with roughly 92% occurring once and the leading ten covering over 0.12%. From germline, CDR1 is SGHDN and CDR2 FVKESK. The CDR3 loop spans 17 amino acids. Trimming took off 4 bases at V and 0 bases at J, with 13 bases between the two ends. Sequencing was carried out using naive CD4+ T cells sorted from blood. The subset is: CD45RA+ positively selected. The receptor was derived from a man in his late teens or twenties in good health. V gene TRBV14 combines with J gene TRBJ1-6; D call uncertain. In DNA, the CDR3 is TGTGCCAGCAGCCTTCGACTGGCGAGCTCCTATAATTCACCCCTCCACTTT. It codes for CASSLRLASSYNSPLHF.